The clone carrying this T cell receptor beta chain appeared many times. Absent ophthalmopathy progression within 18 months defined stable Graves' hyperthyroidism. The record originates from a study of T cells in Graves' hyperthyroidism and ophthalmopathy. The V gene's germline CDR1 is DFQATT and CDR2 SNEGSKA (reference sequence). V was cut by 6 bases and J by 5 bases, with 16 bases left in between. The CDR3 runs 13 residues. RNA transcripts yielded amplified TCR beta CDR3 regions. HTBI primers drove first-round RT-PCR of the TCR CDR3. TCRdb recomputed calls from the multiplex PCR reads with MiXCR, one row per CDR3 protein. The sample has 400,000 to 600,000 distinct CDR3 sequences, under 25% seen once.

Sample: blood. This chain links TRBV20-1 with TRBJ1-2, with D unclear. The sequence came from a man between 18 and 29 years old with Graves' hyperthyroidism. The chain's CDR3 is CSARQGWLYGYTF. CDR3 nucleotide sequence: TGCAGTGCGCGCCAAGGGTGGCTTTATGGCTACACCTTC.